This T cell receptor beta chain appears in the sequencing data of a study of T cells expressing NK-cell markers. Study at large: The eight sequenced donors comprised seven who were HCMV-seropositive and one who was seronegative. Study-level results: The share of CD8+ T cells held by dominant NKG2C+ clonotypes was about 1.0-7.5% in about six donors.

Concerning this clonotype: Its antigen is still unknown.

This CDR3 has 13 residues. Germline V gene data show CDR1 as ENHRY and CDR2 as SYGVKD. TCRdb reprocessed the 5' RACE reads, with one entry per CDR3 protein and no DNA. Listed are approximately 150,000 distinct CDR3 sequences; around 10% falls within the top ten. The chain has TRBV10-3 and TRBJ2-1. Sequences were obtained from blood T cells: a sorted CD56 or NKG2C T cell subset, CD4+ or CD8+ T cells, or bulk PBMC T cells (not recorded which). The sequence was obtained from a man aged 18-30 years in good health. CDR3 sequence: CAISETKNLEQFF.